These 20 T cell receptor beta chains were all obtained from the same sample, sequenced in a study of T cells in Graves' hyperthyroidism and ophthalmopathy. RNA transcripts provided the source from which TCR beta CDR3 regions were amplified. In the first-round RT-PCR of the TCR CDR3, the HTBI primer set was used. TCRdb re-called the multiplex PCR reads with MiXCR, one entry per CDR3 protein. The data hold roughly 740,000 distinct CDR3 sequences, with over 15% observed a single time. The sequenced material came from blood. The receptors were sampled from a man aged 18 to 30 with Graves' hyperthyroidism.

This clonotype was seen many times. The chain is built from TRBV6-1 and TRBJ2-1; D gene ambiguous. The germline V gene has CDR1 MNHNS and CDR2 SASEGT. The CDR3 totals 11 residues. Trimming shortened V by 10 bases and J by 6 bases, and 10 bases separated the two germline ends. CDR3 protein: CATTALNEQFF. CDR3 nucleotide sequence: TGTGCCACCACGGCGCTCAATGAGCAGTTCTTC.

The genes are TRBV28 and TRBJ2-7; D perhaps matches TRBD2 (5 bases). Germline V gives CDR1 MDHEN, CDR2 SYDVKM. V was trimmed by 4 bases and J by 2 bases, leaving 18 bases between them. This CDR3 region has 16 residues. The CDR3 DNA follows: TGTGCCAGCAGTTCTCCGAGTGGGAGCTACACCTACGAGCAGTACTTC. Translated, it gives CASSSPSGSYTYEQYF.

This clonotype was recorded a few times. The V and J genes are TRBV9 and TRBJ1-2; D remains ambiguous. The germline CDR1 and CDR2 sequences are SGDLS and YYNGEE. The CDR3 is 16 amino acids. The V gene lost 4 bases and the J gene lost 2 bases, with 18 bases spanning the gap. The CDR3 spells CASSLKPQTENYGYTF. In DNA form, the CDR3 reads TGTGCCAGCAGCCTAAAACCTCAGACGGAGAACTATGGCTACACCTTC.

This clonotype was detected ten times or more. The gene calls are TRBV28 and TRBJ1-3; D perhaps matches TRBD1 (6 bases). The germline V gene has CDR1 MDHEN and CDR2 SYDVKM. Trimming shortened V by 2 bases and J by 4 bases, and 15 bases separated the two germline ends. The CDR3 is made up of 16 amino acids. The CDR3 DNA follows: TGTGCCAGCAGTTTAAACCCCCCAGGGGACGGAAACACCATATATTTT. Translation gives CASSLNPPGDGNTIYF.

This clonotype has at least ten counts. The chain is built from TRBV28 and TRBJ2-7; 7 nucleotides line up with TRBD2. The CDR3 is made up of 14 amino acids. After removal of 2 bases from V and 4 bases from J, the junction contained 5 bases not matched to a gene. Germline CDR1 reads MDHEN; CDR2 reads SYDVKM. CDR3 in amino acids: CASSLPGAGYEQYF. In nucleotides, the CDR3 is TGTGCCAGCAGTTTACCAGGAGCGGGGTACGAGCAGTACTTC.

This clonotype was detected only once. V and J are TRBV6-1 and TRBJ2-6; TRBD2 agrees at 11 bases. This CDR3 is built from 16 residues. CDR1 and CDR2 (germline): MNHNS, SASEGT. Losses at the gene ends were 8 bases for V and 3 bases for J; bases not matched to a gene: 6. Here the CDR3 DNA reads TGTGCCAGCGAGGCTAGCGGGAGGCATGGGGCCAACGTCCTGACTTTC. Amino acids: CASEASGRHGANVLTF.

V usage is TRBV18 and J usage is TRBJ1-1; possibly TRBD1 for D (5 bases). Trimming shortened V by 0 bases and J by 5 bases, and 13 bases separated the two germline ends. Germline V gene data show CDR1 as KGHSH and CDR2 as LQKENI. The CDR3 runs to 15 residues. The CDR3 is CASSPPLGVWTEAFF. CDR3 bases: TGTGCCAGCTCACCACCGTTGGGGGTATGGACTGAAGCTTTCTTT.

In this sample, this clonotype turned up many times. This chain joins TRBV20-1 and TRBJ2-7; 7 bases line up with TRBD2. CDR3 length equals 14 residues. Germline-derived CDR1 and CDR2 are DFQATT and SNEGSKA (reference sequence). V gave up 5 bases and J gave up 3 bases; unmatched junction bases: 10. CDR3 protein: CSARRLALLYEQYF. In DNA form, the CDR3 reads TGCAGTGCTCGTAGACTAGCCCTTCTCTACGAGCAGTACTTC.

The CDR3 is CASSPRARGTDTQYF. Written as DNA, the CDR3 is TGTGCCAGCTCACCACGGGCCAGGGGCACAGATACGCAGTATTTT. The rearrangement joins TRBV18 to TRBJ2-3, with D possibly TRBD1 on 5 matching bases. Germline V lookup: CDR1 KGHSH, CDR2 LQKENI. Between the trimmed V and J ends, which lost 1 base and 1 base, there was a span of 9 bases. The CDR3 has 15 amino acids.

The genes are TRBV20-1 and TRBJ2-1; D is unclear. Germline CDR1 and CDR2: DFQATT and SNEGSKA (reference sequence). The CDR3 covers 12 residues. V was pared by 0 bases and J by 4 bases, with 4 bases between. This CDR3 is CSAREDYNEQFF. The CDR3 coding sequence is TGCAGTGCTAGAGAGGATTACAATGAGCAGTTCTTC.

The chain has TRBV6-6 and TRBJ2-3, with 14 bases matching TRBD2. Germline CDR1 is MNHNY and CDR2 is SVGAGI (reference sequence). The CDR3 is 14 residues long. V lost 0 bases and J lost 14; bases outside the gene matches: 4. The CDR3 coding sequence is TGTGCCAGCAGTTACTCGGGACTAGCGGGAGTTTGGTATTTT. It is translated as CASSYSGLAGVWYF.

V is TRBV25-1 and J is TRBJ1-2; 7 bases line up with TRBD1. The CDR3 consists of 15 residues. The germline V gene encodes CDR1 MGHDK and CDR2 SYGVNS. Unmatched junction bases numbered 13, after V lost 4 bases and J lost 8 bases. The CDR3 nucleotides are TGTGCCAGCAGTGCACCCGGGACAGTAGTAGGCGGCTACACCTTC. It specifies CASSAPGTVVGGYTF.

This clonotype was detected a few times. This sequence joins TRBV7-2 and TRBJ2-7; tentative D call: TRBD2 (6 bases). The CDR3 extends over 18 amino acids. CDR1 is SGHTA and CDR2 is FQGNSA in the germline V gene. V was shortened by 5 bases and J by 3 bases, with 26 bases between the two germline ends. This chain's CDR3 is CASSPRQWEVAEYYEQYF. The DNA of the CDR3 is TGTGCCAGCAGCCCCCGCCAGTGGGAGGTAGCGGAATACTACGAGCAGTACTTC. The full variable domain, rest sourced from reference TRBV7-2 and TRBJ2-7, is GAGVSQSPSNKVTEKGKDVELRCDPISGHTALYWYRQSLGQGLEFLIYFQGNSAPDKSGLPSDRFSAERTGGSVSTLTIQRTQQEDSAVYLCASSPRQWEVAEYYEQYFGPGTRLTVT.

This clonotype showed up many times. The rearrangement uses TRBV28 and TRBJ2-1, with D possibly matching TRBD1 (5 bases). The CDR3 loop spans 12 amino acids. The V gene lost 8 bases and the J gene lost 3 bases, with 8 bases spanning the gap. The V gene's germline CDR1 is MDHEN and CDR2 SYDVKM. The CDR3 DNA reads TGTGCCAGCCTGGACAACTACAATGAGCAGTTCTTC. Its protein product is CASLDNYNEQFF.

Ten or more counts support this clonotype. V gene TRBV20-1 combines with J gene TRBJ2-7; D remains unclear. The CDR3 contains 14 residues. CDR1 and CDR2 from the germline V gene are DFQATT and SNEGSKA (reference sequence). The V and J ends lost 1 base and 2 bases respectively, with 12 bases between them. The CDR3 region is CSARGRLSTYEQYF. The CDR3 DNA reads as TGCAGTGCTAGAGGACGACTGTCTACCTACGAGCAGTACTTC.

The chain employs TRBV19 and TRBJ2-7; 7 nucleotides line up with TRBD2. V trimming: 4 bases; J trimming: 2 bases; junction bases outside the gene matches: 8. Germline loops: CDR1 LNHDA, CDR2 SQIVND (reference sequence). This CDR3 has 15 amino acids. The CDR3 region has the DNA TGTGCCAGTAGTAGTTCTAGCGGCCCGCCCTACGAGCAGTACTTC. It yields the protein CASSSSSGPPYEQYF.

This clonotype turned up a few times. This chain joins TRBV5-1 and TRBJ2-5, with 13 bases that match TRBD2. The CDR3 is 16 amino acids. Germline V gene sequence: CDR1 SGHRS, CDR2 YFSETQ. V dropped 6 bases and J dropped 5; count of bases not matched to a gene: 10. Here the CDR3 reads CASTSLAGGPGETQYF. CDR3 bases: TGCGCCAGCACCTCACTAGCGGGAGGGCCAGGGGAGACCCAGTACTTC.

This clonotype was seen more than once but under ten times. The chain has TRBV6-1 and TRBJ1-1; D may be TRBD1 (6 bases). Germline CDR1 MNHNS, CDR2 SASEGT. This CDR3 comprises 15 residues. Trimming stripped 5 bases from V and 0 bases from J, with 13 bases between. The chain's CDR3 is CASSNGQYVNTEAFF. CDR3 bases: TGTGCCAGCAGTAATGGACAGTATGTGAACACTGAAGCTTTCTTT.

This sequence joins TRBV28 and TRBJ2-7; 13 bases match TRBD2. There are 15 residues in the CDR3. The trim removed 5 bases at V and 6 bases at J, leaving 7 bases unmatched. CDR1 MDHEN and CDR2 SYDVKM come from the germline V gene. The CDR3 DNA reads as TGTGCCAGCAGTCTTGGACTAGCGGGGGCCTGCGAGCAGTACTTC. The encoded protein is CASSLGLAGACEQYF. Combining the CDR3 with reference TRBV28 and TRBJ2-7 gives the whole variable domain DVKVTQSSRYLVKRTGEKVFLECVQDMDHENMFWYRQDPGLGLRLIYFSYDVKMKEKGDIPEGYSVSREKKERFSLILESASTNQTSMYLCASSLGLAGACEQYFGPGTRLTVT.

The chain recombines TRBV7-2 with TRBJ2-1; 9 bases fit TRBD1. Looked up from germline, CDR1 is SGHTA and CDR2 is FQGNSA. V shed 6 bases, J shed 4 bases, and the junction held 7 bases outside the gene matches. CDR3 length: 15 amino acids. The CDR3 DNA follows: TGTGCCAGCAGACCAACAGGGGGCGCTTACAATGAGCAGTTCTTC. Residues: CASRPTGGAYNEQFF.